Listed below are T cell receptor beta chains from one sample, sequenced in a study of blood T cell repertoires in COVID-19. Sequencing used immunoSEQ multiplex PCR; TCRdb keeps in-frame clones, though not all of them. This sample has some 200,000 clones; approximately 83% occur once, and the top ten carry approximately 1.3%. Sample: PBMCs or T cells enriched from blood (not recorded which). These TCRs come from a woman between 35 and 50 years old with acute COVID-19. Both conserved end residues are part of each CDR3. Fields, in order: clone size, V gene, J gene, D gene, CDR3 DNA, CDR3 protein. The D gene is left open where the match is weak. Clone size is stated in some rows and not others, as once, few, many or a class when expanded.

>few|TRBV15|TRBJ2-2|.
TGTGCCACCAGCAGAGAGAGGACGAACACCGGGGAGCTGTTTTTT
CATSRERTNTGELFF
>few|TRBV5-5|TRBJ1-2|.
TGTGCCAGCAGCTTGGGGGGCCTCGTCACCCGGGACACCTTC
CASSLGGLVTRDTF
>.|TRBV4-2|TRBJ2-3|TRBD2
TGTGCCAGCAGCCAAGGACTAGCGGGAGGGGGTAGCACAGATACGCAGTATTTT
CASSQGLAGGGSTDTQYF
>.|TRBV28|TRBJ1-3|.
TGTGCCAGCAGTTTACCCCAGGGCTCTGGAAACACCATATATTTT
CASSLPQGSGNTIYF
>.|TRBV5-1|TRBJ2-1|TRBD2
TGCGCCAGCAGCGCGGGACCGGACAGACTAGCGGGAGGCAATGAGCAGTTCTTC
CASSAGPDRLAGGNEQFF
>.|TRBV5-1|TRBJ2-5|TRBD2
TGCGCCAGCAGCTGGGGGGGTCGGGAGACCCAGTACTTC
CASSWGGRETQYF
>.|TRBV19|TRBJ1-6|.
TGTGCCAGTAGTATAGAACAGGCCAATTCACCCCTCCACTTT
CASSIEQANSPLHF
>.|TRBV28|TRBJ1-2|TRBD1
TGTGCCAGCAGTTCGGGACAGGGGTATGGCTACACCTTC
CASSSGQGYGYTF
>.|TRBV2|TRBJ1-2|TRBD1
TGTGCCAGCAGTCCTGGACAGGGAACAGTCTATGGCTACACCTTC
CASSPGQGTVYGYTF
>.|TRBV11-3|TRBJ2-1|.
TGTGCCAGCAGCTTAGGTCCCAACAATGAGCAGTTCTTC
CASSLGPNNEQFF
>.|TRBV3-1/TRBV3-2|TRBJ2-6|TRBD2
TGTGCCAGCAGCCAAGTGGCTAGCGGGGCCTCGGGGGCCAACGTCCTGACTTTC
CASSQVASGASGANVLTF
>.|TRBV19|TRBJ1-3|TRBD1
TGTGCCAGTAGTACCGGACAGGGGCTTTCCTCTGGAAACACCATATATTTT
CASSTGQGLSSGNTIYF
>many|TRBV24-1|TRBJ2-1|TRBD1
TGTGCCACCAGTGAACCAGGGGGACCCCAGGGCGATGAGCAGTTCTTC
CATSEPGGPQGDEQFF
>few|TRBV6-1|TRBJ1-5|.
TGTGCCAGCAGTGAAAAGGCGGACAGTTATCAGCCCCAGCATTTT
CASSEKADSYQPQHF
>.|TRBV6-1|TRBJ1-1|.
TGTGCCAGCAGTGAATGGAGGACTGAAGCTTTCTTT
CASSEWRTEAFF
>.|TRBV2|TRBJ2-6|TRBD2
TGTGCCAGCAGGGGACTAGCGGGAGCGAATCCATCCTCTGGGGCCAACGTCCTGACTTTC
CASRGLAGANPSSGANVLTF
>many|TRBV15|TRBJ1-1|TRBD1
TGTGCCACCAGCAGAGGGTCAGGGGGCTTCACTGAAGCTTTCTTT
CATSRGSGGFTEAFF
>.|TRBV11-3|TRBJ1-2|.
TGTGCCAGCAGCTTAGCCTCAGGGTATGGCTACACCTTC
CASSLASGYGYTF
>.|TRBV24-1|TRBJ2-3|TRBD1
TGTGCCACCAGTGATTTAAAGGGGGCTGATACGCAGTATTTT
CATSDLKGADTQYF
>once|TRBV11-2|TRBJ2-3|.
TGTGCCAGCACCCCTAGCACAGATACGCAGTATTTT
CASTPSTDTQYF
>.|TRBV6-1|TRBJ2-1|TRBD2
TGTGCCAGCAGTGAAGGGACTAGCGGGAGTTCACCTTACAATGAGCAGTTCTTC
CASSEGTSGSSPYNEQFF
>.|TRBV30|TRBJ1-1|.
TGTGCCTGGAGTGTAACCGGAGGAGCTTTCTTT
CAWSVTGGAFF
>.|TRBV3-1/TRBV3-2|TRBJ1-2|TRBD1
TGTGCCAGCAGCCAAGATACTTGGGACAGGGGGCTCCATGGCTACACCTTC
CASSQDTWDRGLHGYTF
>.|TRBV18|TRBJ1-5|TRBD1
TGTGCCAGCCAGGGGGGTTATAGCAATCAGCCCCAGCATTTT
CASQGGYSNQPQHF
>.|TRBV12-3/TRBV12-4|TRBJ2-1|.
TGTGCCAGCAGTTCAAGGGGGGGGGCTGAGCAGTTCTTC
CASSSRGGAEQFF
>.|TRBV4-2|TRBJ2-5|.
TGTGCCAGCAGCCAAGGAAGTAGCCAAGAGACCCAGTACTTC
CASSQGSSQETQYF
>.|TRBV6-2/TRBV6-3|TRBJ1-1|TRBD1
TGTGCCAGCAGTGCCCGACAGGGGGCAAGGGACACTGAAGCTTTCTTT
CASSARQGARDTEAFF
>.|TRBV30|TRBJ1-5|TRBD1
TGTGCCTGGAGTGTGACAGGGCTCAATCAGCCCCAGCATTTT
CAWSVTGLNQPQHF
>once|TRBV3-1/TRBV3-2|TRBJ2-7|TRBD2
TGTGCCAGCAGCTTTAGCGGGGGCCACTTGGAGCAGTACTTC
CASSFSGGHLEQYF
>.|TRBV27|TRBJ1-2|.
TGTGCCAGCAGGGCAGGGGCTAACTATGGCTACACCTTC
CASRAGANYGYTF
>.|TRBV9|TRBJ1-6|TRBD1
TGTGCCAGCAGCGTAGAACAGGGGCCTAATTCACCCCTCCACTTT
CASSVEQGPNSPLHF
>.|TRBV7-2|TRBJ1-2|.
TGTGCCAGCAGCTTAACGACAATGGGGGCCGGCTACACCTTC
CASSLTTMGAGYTF
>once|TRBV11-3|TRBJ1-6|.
TGTGCCAGCAGCCCCACCCCGTCCAGGGCCTATTCACCCCTCCACTTT
CASSPTPSRAYSPLHF
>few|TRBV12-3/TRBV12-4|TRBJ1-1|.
TGTGCCAGCAGTCGCGGCTGGGACACTGAAGCTTTCTTT
CASSRGWDTEAFF
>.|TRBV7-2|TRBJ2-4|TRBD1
TGTGCCAGCAGCTACCGGGACAGGGGGGGGAAAAACATTCAGTACTTC
CASSYRDRGGKNIQYF
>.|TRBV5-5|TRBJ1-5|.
TGTGCCAGCAGCGCGAGTTCCGGGGGCAATCAGCCCCAGCATTTT
CASSASSGGNQPQHF
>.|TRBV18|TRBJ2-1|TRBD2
TGTGCCAGCTCACCAGGACTAGTTAAGTTCTTC
CASSPGLVKFF
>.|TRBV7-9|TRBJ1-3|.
TGTGCCAGCAGCTTACAGGGTACTGGAAACACCATATATTTT
CASSLQGTGNTIYF
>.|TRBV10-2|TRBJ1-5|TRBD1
TGCGCCAGCAGTGAAAGGACAGGGGATCAGCCCCAGCATTTT
CASSERTGDQPQHF
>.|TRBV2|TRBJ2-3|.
TGTGCCAGCAGTGCGGAGGGAGATACGCAGTATTTT
CASSAEGDTQYF
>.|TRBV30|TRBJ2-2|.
TGTGCCTGGACTATCACAGGGATCGGGGAGCTGTTTTTT
CAWTITGIGELFF
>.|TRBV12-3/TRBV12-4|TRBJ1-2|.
TGTGCCAGCAGTTCCGAGGTTGGTCGGGGCTACACCTTC
CASSSEVGRGYTF
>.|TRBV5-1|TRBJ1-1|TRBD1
TGCGCCAGCTCGACAGGGGATTATGTTTGGACTGAAGCTTTCTTT
CASSTGDYVWTEAFF
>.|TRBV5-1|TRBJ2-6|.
TGCGCCAGCAGCCCCACAGGGGGGGCTGGGGCCAACGTCCTGACTTTC
CASSPTGGAGANVLTF
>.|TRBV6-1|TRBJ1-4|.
TGTGCCAGCAGTGAATCAATTAATGAAAAACTGTTTTTT
CASSESINEKLFF
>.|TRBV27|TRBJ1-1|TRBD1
TGTGCCAGCAGTCTTACAGGGGATAGAGCTTTCTTT
CASSLTGDRAFF
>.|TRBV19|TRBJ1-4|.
TGTGCCAGTAGTATGGGGCCACCCGGAACTAATGAAAAACTGTTTTTT
CASSMGPPGTNEKLFF
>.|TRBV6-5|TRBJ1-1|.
TGTGCCAGCAGTTCCCCCGGGGGGGGGAACACTGAAGCTTTCTTT
CASSSPGGGNTEAFF
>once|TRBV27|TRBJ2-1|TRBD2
TGTGCCAGCAGTATTAGCGGGGGGCGGCACAATGAGCAGTTCTTC
CASSISGGRHNEQFF
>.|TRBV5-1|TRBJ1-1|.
TGCGCCAGCAGCTTGGGTTCGGGGGGCATGAACACTGAAGCTTTCTTT
CASSLGSGGMNTEAFF
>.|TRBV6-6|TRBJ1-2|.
TGTGCCAGCAGTACCCACGCGAGGGAGAGGTATGGCTACACCTTC
CASSTHARERYGYTF
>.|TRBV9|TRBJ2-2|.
TGTGCCAGCAGCGTGGACAGCCCTCCGAACACCGGGGAGCTGTTTTTT
CASSVDSPPNTGELFF
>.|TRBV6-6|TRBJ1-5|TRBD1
TGTGCCAGCAAGACAGGGGATCAGCCCCAGCATTTT
CASKTGDQPQHF
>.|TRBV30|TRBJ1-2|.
TGTGCCTGGACCCCCTTTCAAACAGTATATGGCTACACCTTC
CAWTPFQTVYGYTF
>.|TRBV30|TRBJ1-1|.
TGTGCCTGGCGCCAGGCCTACACTGAAGCTTTCTTT
CAWRQAYTEAFF
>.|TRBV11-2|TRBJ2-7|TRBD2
TGTGCCAGTTTGGCGAGCGGGATATATAACTACGAGCAGTACTTC
CASLASGIYNYEQYF
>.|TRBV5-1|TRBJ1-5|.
TGCGCCAGCAGCTTGGGGTTCGGGAATCAGCCCCAGCATTTT
CASSLGFGNQPQHF
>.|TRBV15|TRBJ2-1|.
TGTGCCACCTTAGGGACTGAAAGCTCCTACAATGAGCAGTTCTTC
CATLGTESSYNEQFF